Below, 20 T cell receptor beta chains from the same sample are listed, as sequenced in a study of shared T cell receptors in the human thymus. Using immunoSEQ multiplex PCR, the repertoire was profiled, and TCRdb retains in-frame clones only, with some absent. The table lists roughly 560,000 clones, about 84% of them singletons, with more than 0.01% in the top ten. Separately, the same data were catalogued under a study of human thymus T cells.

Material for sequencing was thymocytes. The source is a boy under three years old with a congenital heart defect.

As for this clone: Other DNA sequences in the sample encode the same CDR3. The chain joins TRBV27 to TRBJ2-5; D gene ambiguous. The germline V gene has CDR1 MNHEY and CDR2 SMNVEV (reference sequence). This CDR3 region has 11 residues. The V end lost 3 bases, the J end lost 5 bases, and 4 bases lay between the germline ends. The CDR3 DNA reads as TGTGCCAGCAGTTTTCGGGAGACCCAGTACTTC. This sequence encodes CASSFRETQYF.

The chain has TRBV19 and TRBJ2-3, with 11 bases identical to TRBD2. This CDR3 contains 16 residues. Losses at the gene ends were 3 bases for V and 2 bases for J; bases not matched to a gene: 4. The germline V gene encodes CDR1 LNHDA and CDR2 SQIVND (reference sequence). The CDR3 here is CASSIGTSGLTDTQYF. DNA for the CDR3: TGTGCCAGTAGTATTGGGACTAGCGGACTCACAGATACGCAGTATTTT.

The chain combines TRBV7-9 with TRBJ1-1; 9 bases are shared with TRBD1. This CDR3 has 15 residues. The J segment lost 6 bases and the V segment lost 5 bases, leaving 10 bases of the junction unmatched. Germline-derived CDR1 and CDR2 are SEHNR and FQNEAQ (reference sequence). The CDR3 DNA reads TGTGCCAGCAGCCCTTCCGGGACAGGGCCAGCTGAAGCTTTCTTT. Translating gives CASSPSGTGPAEAFF.

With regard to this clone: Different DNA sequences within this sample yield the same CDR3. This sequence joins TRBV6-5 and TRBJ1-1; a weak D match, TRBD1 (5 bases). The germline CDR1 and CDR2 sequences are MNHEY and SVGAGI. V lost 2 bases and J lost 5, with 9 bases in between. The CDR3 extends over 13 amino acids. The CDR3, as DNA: TGTGCCAGCAGTTACAGCGGGGGTACTGAAGCTTTCTTT. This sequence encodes CASSYSGGTEAFF.

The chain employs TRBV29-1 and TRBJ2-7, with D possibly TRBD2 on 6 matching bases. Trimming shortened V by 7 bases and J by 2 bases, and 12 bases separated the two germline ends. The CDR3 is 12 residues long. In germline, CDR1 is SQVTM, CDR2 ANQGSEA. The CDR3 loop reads CSGLAETYEQYF. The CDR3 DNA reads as TGCAGCGGATTAGCGGAGACCTACGAGCAGTACTTC.

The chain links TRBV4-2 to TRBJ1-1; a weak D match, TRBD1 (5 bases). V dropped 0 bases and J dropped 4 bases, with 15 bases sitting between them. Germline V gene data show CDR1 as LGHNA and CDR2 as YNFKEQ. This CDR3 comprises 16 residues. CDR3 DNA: TGTGCCAGCAGCCAAGATTCTAGGGAGGGGATCACTGAAGCTTTCTTT. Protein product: CASSQDSREGITEAFF.

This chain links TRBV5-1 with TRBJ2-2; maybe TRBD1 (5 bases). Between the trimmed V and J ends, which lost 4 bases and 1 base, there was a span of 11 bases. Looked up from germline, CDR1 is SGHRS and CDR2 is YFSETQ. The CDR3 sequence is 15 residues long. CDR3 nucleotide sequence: TGCGCCAGCAGCGTCACTACAGGGAACACCGGGGAGCTGTTTTTT. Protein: CASSVTTGNTGELFF.

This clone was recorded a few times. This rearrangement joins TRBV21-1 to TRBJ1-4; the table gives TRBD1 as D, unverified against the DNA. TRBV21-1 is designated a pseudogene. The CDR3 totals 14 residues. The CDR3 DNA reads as TGTGCCAGCAGCAAAATTGTGGTCAGGGAAAAACTGTTTTTT. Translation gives CASSKIVVREKLFF.

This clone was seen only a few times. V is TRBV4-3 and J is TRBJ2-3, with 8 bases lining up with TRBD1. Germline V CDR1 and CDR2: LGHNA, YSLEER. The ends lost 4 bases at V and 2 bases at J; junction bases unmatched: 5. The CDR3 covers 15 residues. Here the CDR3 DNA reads TGCGCCAGCAGCCCGAAGGGACAGGTCACAGATACGCAGTATTTT. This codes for CASSPKGQVTDTQYF.

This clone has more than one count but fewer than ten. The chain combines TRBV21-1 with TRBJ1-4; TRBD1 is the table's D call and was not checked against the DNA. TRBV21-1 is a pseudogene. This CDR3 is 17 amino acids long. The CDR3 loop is CASSKKRKKGLSEKLFF. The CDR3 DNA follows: TGTGCCAGCAGCAAAAAGAGAAAAAAGGGGCTAAGTGAAAAACTGTTTTTT.

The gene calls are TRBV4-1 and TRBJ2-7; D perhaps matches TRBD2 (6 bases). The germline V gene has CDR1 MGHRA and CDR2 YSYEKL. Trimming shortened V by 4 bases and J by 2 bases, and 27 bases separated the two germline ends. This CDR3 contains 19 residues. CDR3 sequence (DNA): TGCGCCAGCAGCCCAGCCGGGACGGTGGGGTTAGCGGATCCCTACGAGCAGTACTTC. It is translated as CASSPAGTVGLADPYEQYF.

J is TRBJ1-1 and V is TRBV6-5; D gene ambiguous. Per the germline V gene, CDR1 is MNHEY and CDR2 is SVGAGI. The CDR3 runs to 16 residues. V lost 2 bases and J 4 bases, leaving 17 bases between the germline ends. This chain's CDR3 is CASSYAGADQTTEAFF. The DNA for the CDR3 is TGTGCCAGCAGTTACGCGGGCGCTGACCAGACCACTGAAGCTTTCTTT.

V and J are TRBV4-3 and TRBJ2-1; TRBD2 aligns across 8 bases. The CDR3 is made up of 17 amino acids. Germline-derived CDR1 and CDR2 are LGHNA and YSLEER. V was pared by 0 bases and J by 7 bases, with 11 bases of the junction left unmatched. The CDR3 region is CASSQDRERELMNEQFF. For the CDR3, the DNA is TGCGCCAGCAGCCAAGATAGGGAGCGGGAGTTGATGAATGAGCAGTTCTTC.

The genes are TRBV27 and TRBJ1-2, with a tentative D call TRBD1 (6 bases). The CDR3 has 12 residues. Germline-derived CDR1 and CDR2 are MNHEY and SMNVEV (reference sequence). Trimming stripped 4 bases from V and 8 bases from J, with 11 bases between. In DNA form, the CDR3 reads TGTGCCAGCAGTTCCCAGGGGACCGGCTACACCTTC. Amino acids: CASSSQGTGYTF.

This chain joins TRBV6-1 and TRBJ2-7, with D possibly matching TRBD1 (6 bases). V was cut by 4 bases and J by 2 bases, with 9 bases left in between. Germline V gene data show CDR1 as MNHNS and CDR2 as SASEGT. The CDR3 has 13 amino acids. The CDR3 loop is CASSGTGPYEQYF. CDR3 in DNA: TGTGCCAGCAGTGGTACAGGGCCCTACGAGCAGTACTTC.

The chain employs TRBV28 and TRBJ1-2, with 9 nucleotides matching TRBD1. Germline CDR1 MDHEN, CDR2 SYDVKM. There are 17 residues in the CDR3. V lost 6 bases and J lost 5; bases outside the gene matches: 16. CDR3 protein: CASSQIPLTGGLYGYTF. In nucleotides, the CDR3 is TGTGCCAGCAGCCAAATACCCCTGACAGGGGGATTATATGGCTACACCTTC.

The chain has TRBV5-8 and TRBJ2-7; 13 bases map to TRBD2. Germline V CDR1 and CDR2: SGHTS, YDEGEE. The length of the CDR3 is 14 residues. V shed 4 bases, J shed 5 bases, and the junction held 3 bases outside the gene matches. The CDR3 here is CASSGLAGAHEQYF. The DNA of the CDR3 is TGTGCCAGCAGCGGACTAGCGGGAGCCCACGAGCAGTACTTC. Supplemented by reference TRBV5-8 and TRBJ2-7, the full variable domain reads EAGVTQSPTHLIKTRGQQATLRCSPISGHTSVYWYQQALGLGLQFLLWYDEGEERNRGNFPPRFSGRQFPNYSSELNVNALELEDSALYLCASSGLAGAHEQYFGPGTRLTVT.

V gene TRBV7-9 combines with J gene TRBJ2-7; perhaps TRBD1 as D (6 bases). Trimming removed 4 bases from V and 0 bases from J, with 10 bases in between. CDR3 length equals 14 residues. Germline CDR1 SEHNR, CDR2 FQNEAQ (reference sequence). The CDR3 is CASSSTGLSYEQYF. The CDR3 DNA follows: TGTGCCAGCAGCTCGACAGGCCTCTCCTACGAGCAGTACTTC.

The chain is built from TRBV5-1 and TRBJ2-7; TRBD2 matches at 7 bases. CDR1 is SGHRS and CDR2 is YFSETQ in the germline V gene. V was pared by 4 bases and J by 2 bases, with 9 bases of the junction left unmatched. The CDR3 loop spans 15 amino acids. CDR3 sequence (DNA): TGCGCCAGCAGCCCGAGGAAAGCGGGGCCCTACGAGCAGTACTTC. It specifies CASSPRKAGPYEQYF.

Here the CDR3 DNA reads TGTGCCAGCAGTTGGAGATTTAGCACAGATACGCAGTATTTT. Its protein product is CASSWRFSTDTQYF. This chain uses TRBV27 with TRBJ2-3; D uncertain. Per the germline V gene, CDR1 is MNHEY and CDR2 is SMNVEV (reference sequence). The CDR3 covers 14 residues. V was trimmed by 4 bases and J by 0 bases, leaving 8 bases between them.